What follows is one T cell receptor beta chain and its context. Via MiXCR, TCRdb re-called the reads, giving one row per CDR3 protein. There are about 490,000 distinct CDR3 sequences in the sample; about a quarter occur only once, and less than 15% lies in the top ten. This CDR3 is 15 amino acids long. Germline V CDR1 and CDR2: SGDLS, YYNGEE. V lost 0 bases, J lost 8 bases, and 14 bases lay in between. This sample stems from a study of T cell repertoires in cytomegalovirus infection. The sequenced sample was PBMCs. The chain joins TRBV9 to TRBJ1-4; D perhaps matches TRBD1 (6 bases). This TCR was recovered from a human donor in good health (CMV status not recorded). Some clones in this sample may be carry-over from other donors' samples. CDR3: CASSVDGAGEEKLFF. Written as DNA, the CDR3 is TGTGCCAGCAGCGTAGACGGGGCAGGGGAGGAAAAACTGTTTTTT.